This T cell receptor (beta chain) was retrieved from a study of T-cell memory formation after mild COVID-19. Study results and caveats: CD4+ contracting clones were found mainly in CM and EM, and CD8+ ones in EMRA.

TCRdb re-called the 5' RACE reads with MiXCR, one entry per CDR3 protein. Seen here are approximately 390,000 distinct CDR3 sequences, around a sixth observed once, and the top ten hold around a fifth. This clonotype was seen a few times. The antigen remains unidentified. This CDR3 is 14 amino acids long. Germline assignment: CDR1 LGHDT and CDR2 YNNKEL (reference sequence). V gave up 4 bases and J gave up 8 bases; unmatched junction bases: 7. The V call is TRBV3-1, the J call TRBJ1-5; 8 nucleotides agree with TRBD1. The sequenced sample was PBMCs or a T cell subset sorted from them (not recorded which). The receptor was derived from a man between 18 and 35 years old who had mild COVID-19 (a few samples of this study predate the infection). Cell type and time point are not known. DNA of the CDR3: TGTGCCAGCAGCCCCTGGACAGGGCAGAAGCCCCAGCATTTT. It yields the protein CASSPWTGQKPQHF.